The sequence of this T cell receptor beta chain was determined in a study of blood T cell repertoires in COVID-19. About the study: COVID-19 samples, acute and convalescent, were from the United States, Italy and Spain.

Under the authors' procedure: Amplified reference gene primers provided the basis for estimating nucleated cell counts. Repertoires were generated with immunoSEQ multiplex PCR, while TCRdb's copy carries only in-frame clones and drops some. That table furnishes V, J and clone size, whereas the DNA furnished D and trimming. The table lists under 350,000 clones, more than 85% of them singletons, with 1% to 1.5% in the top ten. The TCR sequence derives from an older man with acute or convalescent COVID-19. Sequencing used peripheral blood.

The CDR3 nucleotides read TGTGCCAGCTCAGAAGGGGCTCTTACCTCCTACGAGCAGTACTTC. Its protein is CASSEGALTSYEQYF. The chain couples TRBV18 to TRBJ2-7; tentative D call: TRBD1 (5 bases). CDR1 is KGHSH and CDR2 is LQKENI in the germline V gene. The CDR3 sequence is 15 residues long. V was trimmed by 5 bases and J by 0 bases, leaving 14 bases between them.